A selection of T cell receptor beta chains follows, all from one sample in a study of blood T cell repertoires in COVID-19. The assay was immunoSEQ multiplex PCR, and TCRdb's table has in-frame clones only and misses some. The sample yields fewer than 500,000 clones, 85% to 90% seen once. The sample comprised peripheral blood. The origin of the receptors is a man aged 18 to 35 with COVID-19, enrolled during active disease. Both conserved end residues are part of each CDR3. The D gene is left open where the match is weak. Where a row states a size, it is once, few, many or the class of an expanded clone; other rows omit it.

j_gene | abundance | d_gene | v_gene | CDR3nt | CDR3aa
TRBJ2-2 | . | TRBD1 | TRBV7-3 | TGTGCCAGCAGCGTAGGGACAGGGACTGGCGGGGAGCTGTTTTTT | CASSVGTGTGGELFF
TRBJ2-1 | . | . | TRBV7-9 | TGTGCCAGCAGCTTAGTGTCCAGGAACAATGAGCAGTTCTTC | CASSLVSRNNEQFF
TRBJ2-1 | . | . | TRBV6-5 | TGTGCCAGCAGTATGAAGGGAGCCGTCTACAATGAGCAGTTCTTC | CASSMKGAVYNEQFF
TRBJ2-1 | . | . | TRBV11-3 | TGTGCCAGCAGCTTAGGACTCCAGAATGAGCAGTTCTTC | CASSLGLQNEQFF
TRBJ2-3 | . | . | TRBV6-5 | TGTGCCACCCCACGGGGGATTAAGAGCACAGATACGCAGTATTTT | CATPRGIKSTDTQYF
TRBJ2-2 | . | . | TRBV13 | TGTGCCAGCAGCCCCAGGACAGCGCTGCCTGGGGGGGAGCTGTTTTTT | CASSPRTALPGGELFF
TRBJ1-2 | . | TRBD1 | TRBV12-3/TRBV12-4 | TGTGCCAGCAGTCAAGACAGGGACTATGGCTACACCTTC | CASSQDRDYGYTF
TRBJ1-1 | . | . | TRBV3-1/TRBV3-2 | TGTGCCAGCAGCCAACCGGGACAAAACACTGAAGCTTTCTTT | CASSQPGQNTEAFF
TRBJ2-7 | once | . | TRBV6-1 | TGTGCCAGCAGTGAATATTACGCGAACTCCTACGAGCAGTACTTC | CASSEYYANSYEQYF
TRBJ1-1 | . | TRBD1 | TRBV2 | TGTGCCAGCACCTTGACAGGGGGCACTGAAGCTTTCTTT | CASTLTGGTEAFF
TRBJ2-7 | . | TRBD1 | TRBV7-9 | TGTGCCAGCAGCTCCAGAGGGACAGGGGGCTACGAGCAGTACTTC | CASSSRGTGGYEQYF
TRBJ1-3 | . | . | TRBV9 | TGTGCCAGCAGCGTAGTGGCGGCCAGCTCTGGAAACACCATATATTTT | CASSVVAASSGNTIYF
TRBJ1-6 | . | . | TRBV11-2 | TGTGCCAGCAGCTTAGGCTCTTCAGGGGCAGGATCACCCCTCCACTTT | CASSLGSSGAGSPLHF
TRBJ2-7 | . | TRBD1 | TRBV2 | TGTGCCAGCAGTCCGGGGCAGGGGGCCTACGAGCAGTACTTC | CASSPGQGAYEQYF
TRBJ2-7 | . | . | TRBV7-8 | TGTGCCAGCAGCTTCCATCGGGGAGCCTACGAGCAGTACTTC | CASSFHRGAYEQYF
TRBJ2-7 | . | TRBD2 | TRBV7-9 | TGTGCCAGCAGGGCAGGGACTATCTACGAGCAGTACTTC | CASRAGTIYEQYF
TRBJ2-1 | . | TRBD1 | TRBV6-5 | TGTGCCAGCAGGATGACAGGGGGCAGTAACGGTGAGCAGTTCTTC | CASRMTGGSNGEQFF
TRBJ1-3 | . | TRBD1 | TRBV10-2 | TGCGCCACGTCGGGACAGGGGACCGACACCATATATTTT | CATSGQGTDTIYF
TRBJ1-2 | once | . | TRBV2 | TGTGCCAGCAGTGCTCGTTATGGCTACACCTTC | CASSARYGYTF
TRBJ2-5 | . | TRBD2 | TRBV5-1 | TGCGCCAGCAGCTCTAGCGGGAGAACTGAGACCCAGTACTTC | CASSSSGRTETQYF
TRBJ2-5 | . | . | TRBV15 | TGTGCCACCAGCAGAGACCGGGAAGAGACCCAGTACTTC | CATSRDREETQYF
TRBJ2-1 | . | . | TRBV30 | TGTGCCTGGGGAGGAACTTATAACAATGAGCAGTTCTTC | CAWGGTYNNEQFF
TRBJ2-7 | . | . | TRBV13 | TGTGCCAGCAGCTTCCAGGGGCCGACCTCCTACGAGCAGTACTTC | CASSFQGPTSYEQYF
TRBJ1-3 | once | . | TRBV30 | TGTGCCTGGGGAACCGGGGTGTCTGGAAACACCATATATTTT | CAWGTGVSGNTIYF
TRBJ2-1 | once | TRBD2 | TRBV15 | TGTGCCACCAGCAGTAAACTAGCGGGAGGGAGGCTATGGCAGTTCTTC | CATSSKLAGGRLWQFF
TRBJ2-5 | . | . | TRBV4-1 | TGCGCCAGCAGCCAATTCGGAGTGACCCAGTACTTC | CASSQFGVTQYF
TRBJ2-1 | . | TRBD2 | TRBV11-2 | TGTGCCAGCAGCGTAGCGGGTTACAATGAGCAGTTCTTC | CASSVAGYNEQFF
TRBJ2-7 | . | TRBD2 | TRBV24-1 | TGTGCCACCAGTGATTTCCGGACTAGCGGGGGCCCCTACGAGCAGTACTTC | CATSDFRTSGGPYEQYF
TRBJ1-4 | . | . | TRBV6-5 | TGTGCCAGCAGATATTCCGGGGCAACTAATGAAAAACTGTTTTTT | CASRYSGATNEKLFF
TRBJ2-6 | once | TRBD1 | TRBV3-1/TRBV3-2 | TGTGCCAGCAGTCAGGGGGTCTCCTCTGGGGCCAACGTCCTGACTTTC | CASSQGVSSGANVLTF
TRBJ2-5 | . | . | TRBV5-5 | TGTGCCAGCAGCTTGGTAGTATCAGGGACTGGGGAGACCCAGTACTTC | CASSLVVSGTGETQYF
TRBJ2-7 | . | . | TRBV3-1/TRBV3-2 | TGTGCCAGCAGCCGAACAGGTACAGGCTACGAGCAGTACTTC | CASSRTGTGYEQYF
TRBJ1-3 | . | TRBD1 | TRBV5-1 | TGCGCCAGCAGCTTAGGGACAGCCTCTGGAAACACCATATATTTT | CASSLGTASGNTIYF
TRBJ1-4 | . | TRBD1 | TRBV20-1 | TGCAGTGCTAACAGGGGCGAAAAACTGTTTTTT | CSANRGEKLFF
TRBJ2-2 | . | TRBD2 | TRBV4-2 | TGTGCCAGCAGCCAAAATCTAGCGGGGAACACCGGGGAGCTGTTTTTT | CASSQNLAGNTGELFF
TRBJ2-1 | . | . | TRBV29-1 | TGCAGCGCCCCCAATGGGGCTGGTGAGCAGTTCTTC | CSAPNGAGEQFF
TRBJ1-5 | . | . | TRBV7-2 | TGTGCCAGCAGCTCCAATGGCAATCAGCCCCAGCATTTT | CASSSNGNQPQHF
TRBJ2-5 | . | . | TRBV7-2 | TGTGCCAGCAGGAACCTAGGAGAAGAGACCCAGTACTTC | CASRNLGEETQYF
TRBJ2-5 | . | TRBD2 | TRBV5-1 | TGCGCCAGCAGCATCGGGACTAGAGGGGAGACCCAGTACTTC | CASSIGTRGETQYF
TRBJ2-7 | few | . | TRBV27 | TGTGCCAGCAGTTTCGGGCAGGGCTCCTACGAGCAGTACTTC | CASSFGQGSYEQYF
TRBJ2-2 | . | TRBD2 | TRBV3-1/TRBV3-2 | TGTGCCAGCAGCCAAGATGGAAAGCGGGAAAGCGGGGAGCTGTTTTTT | CASSQDGKRESGELFF
TRBJ2-3 | . | TRBD2 | TRBV6-6 | TGTGCCAGCAGTTATACCGAGCGGGAGGGCCGGAATACGCAGTATTTT | CASSYTEREGRNTQYF
TRBJ2-1 | . | . | TRBV5-4 | TGTGCCAGCACACCCACGACTAGCTCCTACAATGAGCAGTTCTTC | CASTPTTSSYNEQFF
TRBJ2-7 | . | . | TRBV29-1 | TGCAGCGTTGAGGTCACGGGGGAGCAGTACTTC | CSVEVTGEQYF
TRBJ2-7 | . | TRBD1 | TRBV27 | TGTGCCAGCAGTTTAGGGACAGGGCGCTACGAGCAGTACTTC | CASSLGTGRYEQYF
TRBJ1-4 | . | TRBD1 | TRBV19 | TGTGCCAGTAGTATTGAAGGGACAGGCACAGTGGGAAAACTGTTTTTT | CASSIEGTGTVGKLFF
TRBJ2-1 | . | . | TRBV7-9 | TGTGCCAGCAGGCCCACATCTAGCTCCTACAATGAGCAGTTCTTC | CASRPTSSSYNEQFF
TRBJ1-2 | . | TRBD1 | TRBV13 | TGTGCCAGCACCAGGACAGGGGTTGAAGGCTACACCTTC | CASTRTGVEGYTF
TRBJ2-1 | . | . | TRBV6-6 | TGTGCCAGCAGCAATCCGGGACACGTCTCCTACAATGAGCAGTTCTTC | CASSNPGHVSYNEQFF
TRBJ2-5 | . | TRBD1 | TRBV3-1/TRBV3-2 | TGTGCCAGCAGCTACAGGGGAGAGACCCAGTACTTC | CASSYRGETQYF
TRBJ2-7 | . | TRBD2 | TRBV27 | TGTGCCAGCAGAGGACTAGCGGGTTTCTACGAGCAGTACTTC | CASRGLAGFYEQYF
TRBJ2-7 | . | . | TRBV10-3 | TGTGCCAGCTCTGACACCTACGAGCAGTACTTC | CASSDTYEQYF